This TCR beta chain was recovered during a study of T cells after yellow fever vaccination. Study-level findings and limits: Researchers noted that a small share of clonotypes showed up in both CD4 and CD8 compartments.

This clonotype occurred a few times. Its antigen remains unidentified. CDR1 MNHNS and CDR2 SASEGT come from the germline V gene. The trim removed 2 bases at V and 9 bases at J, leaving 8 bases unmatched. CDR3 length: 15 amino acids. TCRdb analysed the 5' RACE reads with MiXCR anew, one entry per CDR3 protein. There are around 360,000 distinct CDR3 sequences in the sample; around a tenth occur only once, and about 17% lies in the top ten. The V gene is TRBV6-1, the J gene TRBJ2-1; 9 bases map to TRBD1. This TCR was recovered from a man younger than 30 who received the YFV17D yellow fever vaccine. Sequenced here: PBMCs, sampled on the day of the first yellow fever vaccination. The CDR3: CASSEYRGQGGEQFF. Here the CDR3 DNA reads TGTGCCAGCAGTGAATACAGGGGGCAAGGGGGTGAGCAGTTCTTC.